This TCR beta chain was captured in a study of blood T cells in healthy people across ages. The CDR3 is 15 amino acids. Per the germline V gene, CDR1 is LNHDA and CDR2 is SQIVND (reference sequence). Trimming left V 7 bases short and J 4 bases short, with 17 bases between. Overall study results and limits: Total diversity from one million sequenced T cells was likely underestimated.

Next came a second PCR, run for about 6 to 12 cycles, which used a sample-barcoded 5' primer along with a J-beta primer mix. MiXCR, run by TCRdb on the 5' RACE reads, gives a single entry per CDR3 protein. This table has roughly 1 million distinct CDR3 sequences, less than 25% appearing once. Turning to this clonotype: Its matching antigen is unknown.

This sample also belongs to another study, concerning T cells of mothers and their children.

The V call is TRBV19, the J call TRBJ2-1, with D possibly being TRBD2 (7 bases). The sequence was obtained from a girl aged 2 to 10 in good health. The sample was blood. This CDR3 reads CASKAQAGTYNEQFF. DNA of the CDR3: TGTGCCAGTAAGGCCCAAGCGGGGACATACAATGAGCAGTTCTTC.